The entry below gives a single T cell receptor beta chain sequence along with its context. Per germline, CDR1 SGHRS and CDR2 YFSETQ. V lost 3 bases to trimming and J lost 7 bases; unmatched junction nucleotides: 12. The CDR3 runs 16 residues. The data derive from a study of blood T cell repertoires in COVID-19. Study as a whole: Acute-phase and convalescent COVID-19 samples originated in the United States, Italy and Spain. The cDNA or gDNA used as material had been derived from T cells, B-cell-depleted T cells, or PBMCs.

How the authors handled the data: Reference gene primer amplification yielded estimated nucleated cell counts. Using immunoSEQ multiplex PCR, the repertoire was profiled, and TCRdb retains in-frame clones only, with some absent. D and trimming come from the DNA, and the V and J calls and clone size come from that table. The sample holds approximately 140,000 clones, approximately 88% seen once. The clonotype originates from an elderly woman with acute or convalescent COVID-19. The specimen sequenced was peripheral blood. This chain joins TRBV5-1 and TRBJ1-4; 7 positions agree with TRBD1. The CDR3 sequence: CASSYARQGSGEKLFF. The CDR3 DNA reads as TGCGCCAGCAGCTACGCCCGACAGGGTTCTGGTGAAAAACTGTTTTTT.